Reported below is one TCR beta chain. Its target is not known. Samples of blood were obtained at baseline, on cycle 4 day 1, and on cycle 7 day 1. The data stem from a study of OX40 agonist ivuxolimab in advanced cancers. On the study more broadly: Patients in the trial were receiving intravenous ivuxolimab every 2 weeks, at doses of 0.01 to 10 mg/kg. Partial responses occurred in Three dose-escalation patients, one with hepatocellular carcinoma and two with cutaneous melanoma.

Measured with immunoSEQ multiplex PCR; TCRdb has only the in-frame clones, and not every one. The sample contains roughly 41,000 clones, around four fifths of which appear only once. The study, taken as a whole, reports: Averaging showed that CD8+ T cells had more expanded clones than CD4+ did.

Germline V gene lookup returns CDR1 SGDLS and CDR2 YYNGEE. The CDR3 is 13 residues long. With V trimmed by 2 bases and J by 3 bases, 0 bases remained unmatched. V usage is TRBV9 and J usage is TRBJ1-2; 8 bases are shared with TRBD1. The sequence was collected from an adult with an advanced solid tumor such as melanoma, head and neck, liver or kidney cancer. The sequencing used CD4+ or CD8+ T cells sorted from blood, collected in a trial of the OX40 agonist ivuxolimab. DNA for the CDR3: TGTGCCAGCAGCGTGACAGGGGACTATGGCTACACCTTC. Its translation: CASSVTGDYGYTF. Drawing the rest from reference TRBV9 and TRBJ1-2, the complete variable domain is DSGVTQTPKHLITATGQRVTLRCSPRSGDLSVYWYQQSLDQGLQFLIQYYNGEERAKGNILERFSAQQFPDLHSELNLSSLELGDSALYFCASSVTGDYGYTFGSGTRLTVV.